The 26 T cell receptor beta chains reported below all come from one sample, sequenced in a study of cytomegalovirus exposure and HLA in healthy donors. The study ran its PCR with 60 Vbeta and 13 Jbeta primers. This table comes from immunoSEQ multiplex PCR, and its TCRdb copy is limited to in-frame clones, with some not included. The sample consists of some 140,000 clones, 80% of them appearing once. Sequenced: PBMCs. These receptors came from a male donor in good health and CMV-seropositive.

The chain couples TRBV6-1 to TRBJ2-2; 7 nucleotides agree with TRBD1. Germline V gives CDR1 MNHNS, CDR2 SASEGT. Unmatched junction bases numbered 9, after V lost 8 bases and J lost 3 bases. CDR3 size: 15 residues. As DNA, the CDR3 is TGTGCCAGCGGCACAGGGGTGGGGGACACCGGGGAGCTGTTTTTT. Translating it yields CASGTGVGDTGELFF.

The V and J genes are TRBV6-6 and TRBJ2-1, with 9 bases lining up with TRBD2. V lost 6 bases, J lost 4 bases, and 4 bases stayed unmatched. This CDR3 region has 14 residues. Germline V lookup: CDR1 MNHNY, CDR2 SVGAGI (reference sequence). CDR3 bases: TGTGCCAGCAGCCTTAGCGGGGGTTACAATGAGCAGTTCTTC. Translating it yields CASSLSGGYNEQFF.

The rearrangement joins TRBV11-2 to TRBJ2-3; 10 bases map to TRBD2. The V gene's germline CDR1 is SGHAT and CDR2 FQNNGV. With V trimmed by 5 bases and J by 3 bases, 5 bases remained unmatched. This CDR3 comprises 15 residues. The CDR3 protein is CASSRTSGGTDTQYF. The DNA for the CDR3 is TGTGCCAGCAGCAGGACTAGCGGAGGGACAGATACGCAGTATTTT.

The chain employs TRBV5-4 and TRBJ1-6; 9 bases line up with TRBD1. Trimming at V came to 4 bases and at J to 9 bases, leaving 20 bases not matched to a gene. The CDR3 contains 19 residues. Germline V lookup: CDR1 SGHNT, CDR2 YYREEE (reference sequence). CDR3 nucleotides: TGTGCCAGCAGCGTCGACGGGACAGGGCTTCTAGGAGCGAGTTCACCCCTCCACTTT. Amino acid sequence: CASSVDGTGLLGASSPLHF.

The sample holds one count of this clone. The chain is built from TRBV4-2 and TRBJ2-1, with 7 positions matching TRBD2. This CDR3 region has 14 residues. Germline assignment: CDR1 LGHNA and CDR2 YNFKEQ. J was trimmed by 11 bases and V by 0 bases; bases with no gene match: 7. The CDR3 DNA reads TGTGCCAGCAGCCAAGACGGTTTGCGGGAGAAGCAGTTCTTC. This encodes CASSQDGLREKQFF.

This chain links TRBV7-9 with TRBJ2-7; 13 positions match TRBD2. This CDR3 comprises 15 residues. Germline values: CDR1 SEHNR, CDR2 FQNEAQ (reference sequence). The ends lost 5 bases at V and 6 bases at J; junction bases unmatched: 7. DNA of the CDR3: TGTGCCAGCAGCACAGGGACTAGCGGGGCTAGCGAGCAGTACTTC. It translates to CASSTGTSGASEQYF.

This chain connects TRBV15 to TRBJ2-7; D is possibly TRBD2 (6 bases). This CDR3 comprises 15 residues. Deletions cut 3 bases from V and 6 bases from J, with 18 bases between. The germline V gene has CDR1 LNHNV and CDR2 YYDKDF (reference sequence). DNA for the CDR3: TGTGCCACCAGCAGGGCTTTGGATGGGAGGCTCGAGCAGTACTTC. It yields the protein CATSRALDGRLEQYF.

This sequence joins TRBV27 and TRBJ1-1; TRBD1 matches at 10 bases. This CDR3 is 16 amino acids long. Germline CDR1 MNHEY, CDR2 SMNVEV (reference sequence). Unmatched junction bases numbered 10, after V lost 6 bases and J lost 3 bases. The CDR3 nucleotides are TGTGCCAGCAGCCCCCAACCAGGGACAGGGGACACTGAAGCTTTCTTT. It codes for CASSPQPGTGDTEAFF.

Comments on this clone: The sample has other DNA sequences that encode this CDR3 too. The CDR3 nucleotides read TGTGCCAGCAGCTCCTTTATGAACACTGAAGCTTTCTTT. Protein product: CASSSFMNTEAFF. The chain joins TRBV7-9 to TRBJ1-1; the D is unclear. Trimming left V 4 bases short and J 0 bases short, with 6 bases between. Germline-derived CDR1 and CDR2 are SEHNR and FQNEAQ (reference sequence). The CDR3 contains 13 residues.

The chain has TRBV6-1 and TRBJ2-3; D may be TRBD2 (5 bases). CDR3 length: 13 residues. Trimming left V 11 bases short and J 2 bases short, with 14 bases between. Germline V lookup: CDR1 MNHNS, CDR2 SASEGT. CDR3 in amino acids: CARSNSATDTQYF. The CDR3 DNA reads TGTGCCCGCTCCAATAGCGCCACAGATACGCAGTATTTT.

With regard to this clone: The identical CDR3 is also encoded by other nucleotide sequences in the sample. J is TRBJ2-1 and V is TRBV7-2; TRBD2 agrees at 9 bases. Germline CDR1 reads SGHTA; CDR2 reads FQGNSA. The V segment lost 1 base and the J segment 7 bases; nucleotides outside the gene matches: 5. The CDR3 is 15 amino acids. DNA for the CDR3: TGTGCCAGCAGCTTAGTTGCGGGAGGGCCTAATGAGCAGTTCTTC. This encodes CASSLVAGGPNEQFF.

The chain uses TRBV19 and TRBJ2-7; TRBD1 is a possible D gene (6 bases). This CDR3 has 15 amino acids. Trimming removed 3 bases from V and 0 bases from J, with 12 bases in between. CDR1 is LNHDA and CDR2 is SQIVND in the germline V gene (reference sequence). The CDR3 loop is CASSIFGQSSYEQYF. The CDR3 bases are TGTGCCAGTAGTATTTTTGGACAGAGCTCCTACGAGCAGTACTTC.

This clone has only a few counts. The chain combines TRBV6-5 with TRBJ2-5; 8 bases match TRBD2. Trimming removed 5 bases from V and 5 bases from J; junction bases left unmatched: 4. Germline V gene sequence: CDR1 MNHEY, CDR2 SVGAGI. This CDR3 is 13 amino acids long. The CDR3 reads CASSRTSRETQYF. CDR3 coding DNA: TGTGCCAGCAGTCGGACTAGCCGGGAGACCCAGTACTTC.

V usage is TRBV6-5 and J usage is TRBJ2-5; 11 nucleotides line up with TRBD2. The CDR3 is made up of 14 amino acids. The germline CDR1 and CDR2 sequences are MNHEY and SVGAGI. Trimming took 2 bases from V and 4 from J; bases not matched to a gene: 0. CDR3 region: CASSYLAGGETQYF. The CDR3 DNA follows: TGTGCCAGCAGTTACCTAGCGGGGGGAGAGACCCAGTACTTC.

A few counts support this clone. The chain has TRBV30 and TRBJ2-1; D is possibly TRBD2 (5 bases). CDR1 GTSNPN and CDR2 SVGIG come from the germline V gene (reference sequence). This CDR3 has 12 amino acids. Trimming removed 0 bases from V and 10 bases from J, with 10 bases in between. CDR3 DNA sequence: TGTGCCTGGAGTGTGCTAGCCTCGGAGCAGTTCTTC. Its translation: CAWSVLASEQFF.

About this clone itself: A read error may produce the germline difference seen at one junction end. This sample includes further DNA sequences coding for the same CDR3. This chain connects TRBV2 to TRBJ2-1, with 9 bases identical to TRBD1. The V gene's germline CDR1 is SNHLY and CDR2 FYNNEI. The CDR3 spans 15 residues. The chain's CDR3 is CASSESFWTGDSRFF. CDR3 nucleotides: TGTGCTAGCAGTGAATCGTTCTGGACAGGGGACAGCAGGTTCTTC. The complete variable domain, with remaining parts taken from reference TRBV2 and TRBJ2-1, reads EPEVTQTPSHQVTQMGQEVILRCVPISNHLYFYWYRQILGQKVEFLVSFYNNEISEKSEIFDDQFSVERPDGSNFTLKIRSTKLEDSAMYFCASSESFWTGDSRFFGPGTRLTVL.

This clone was recorded once. The chain employs TRBV2 and TRBJ2-2; 11 nucleotides align to TRBD2. The CDR3 loop spans 14 amino acids. CDR1 and CDR2 (germline): SNHLY, FYNNEI. V shed 8 bases and J 1 base; nucleotides not matched to a gene: 0. The CDR3 DNA reads as TGTGCCAGCGGGACTAGCGGGAACACCGGGGAGCTGTTTTTT. It codes for CASGTSGNTGELFF.

This clone was observed a few times. The rearrangement uses TRBV7-5 and TRBJ2-3; TRBD2, the table's D call, lacks a check against the DNA. TRBV7-5 is a pseudogene. The CDR3 has 17 residues. CDR3 loop: CARSQESGRITLDTQYF. Written as DNA, the CDR3 is TGTGCCAGAAGCCAGGAAAGCGGGAGGATAACACTGGATACGCAGTATTTT.

The CDR3 coding sequence is TGTGCCAGCAGCTTTGGACAGGGGATAAATGAGCAGTTCTTC. Amino acid sequence: CASSFGQGINEQFF. This chain links TRBV7-6 with TRBJ2-1, with 9 bases fitting TRBD1. The CDR3 extends over 14 amino acids. Germline V gives CDR1 SGHVS, CDR2 FNYEAQ. V lost 3 bases to trimming and J lost 7 bases; unmatched junction nucleotides: 4.

The rearrangement joins TRBV28 to TRBJ2-6; D unresolved. The CDR3 loop spans 14 amino acids. V lost 5 bases, J lost 2 bases, and 7 bases lay in between. Germline assignment: CDR1 MDHEN and CDR2 SYDVKM. CDR3 sequence: CASSTYAGANVLTF. The DNA of the CDR3 is TGTGCCAGCAGTACTTACGCTGGGGCCAACGTCCTGACTTTC. Full variable domain (outside the CDR3, taken from reference TRBV28 and TRBJ2-6): DVKVTQSSRYLVKRTGEKVFLECVQDMDHENMFWYRQDPGLGLRLIYFSYDVKMKEKGDIPEGYSVSREKKERFSLILESASTNQTSMYLCASSTYAGANVLTFGAGSRLTVL.

The chain carries TRBV19 and TRBJ2-1; 13 bases line up with TRBD2. V trimming: 6 bases; J trimming: 9 bases; junction bases outside the gene matches: 8. This CDR3 comprises 15 residues. The germline V gene encodes CDR1 LNHDA and CDR2 SQIVND (reference sequence). The CDR3: CASRGLAGSLPEQFF. CDR3 nucleotides: TGTGCCAGTAGGGGACTAGCGGGGTCCCTCCCTGAGCAGTTCTTC.

The chain couples TRBV12-5 to TRBJ2-5, with 14 positions matching TRBD2. Germline trimming cut 4 bases from V and 2 bases from J; bases unmatched to any gene: 12. Germline values: CDR1 LGHNT, CDR2 FRNRAP. This CDR3 region has 19 residues. The CDR3 sequence is CASGSFRTSGGRGQETQYF. The CDR3 DNA follows: TGTGCTAGTGGTTCCTTTAGGACTAGCGGGGGGCGCGGACAAGAGACCCAGTACTTC.

The chain recombines TRBV6-5 with TRBJ2-7, with a possible D match to TRBD2 (5 bases). The CDR3 covers 13 residues. CDR1 is MNHEY and CDR2 is SVGAGI in the germline V gene. The ends were cut back, 10 bases at V and 3 bases at J, with 16 bases in the middle. In DNA form, the CDR3 reads TGTGCCACCTATGACGGGAACCTCTACGAGCAGTACTTC. Amino acid sequence: CATYDGNLYEQYF.

Of note for this clone: Compared with germline, one end of the junction differs, possibly owing to a read error. The chain is built from TRBV27 and TRBJ2-7; possibly TRBD1 for D (7 bases). The length of the CDR3 is 16 residues. Germline-derived CDR1 and CDR2 are MNHEY and SMNVEV (reference sequence). This chain's CDR3 is CASSPSGGYYSSEQYF. CDR3 nucleotide sequence: TGTGCCAGCAGCCCCTCAGGGGGGTACTACTCCTCCGAGCAGTACTTC.

This clone occurred a few times. The chain uses TRBV7-8 and TRBJ1-4; TRBD1 is a possible D gene (5 bases). The CDR3 loop spans 16 amino acids. Germline CDR1 is SGHVS and CDR2 is FQNEAQ. V was shortened by 5 bases and J by 4 bases, with 17 bases between the two germline ends. CDR3 bases: TGTGCCAGCAGCCCAAAGTTTGGGGCATTTAATGAAAAACTGTTTTTT. Translating gives CASSPKFGAFNEKLFF.

This chain connects TRBV27 to TRBJ1-1; the D gene is possibly TRBD1 (5 bases). CDR1 is MNHEY, CDR2 SMNVEV, per germline (reference sequence). The CDR3 extends over 14 amino acids. The V and J ends lost 6 bases and 5 bases respectively, with 16 bases between them. In nucleotides, the CDR3 is TGTGCCAGCAGCCGAGCAGGGACTAGGACTGAAGCTTTCTTT. This gives the protein CASSRAGTRTEAFF.